This T cell receptor beta chain was sequenced in a study of neurological immune-mediated disorders. Every sequencing run returned over 170 million TCR-beta sequences, which were derived from 15-18 subjects. TCRdb re-called the 5' RACE reads with MiXCR, one entry per CDR3 protein. The sample consists of over 75,000 distinct CDR3 sequences, 5% to 6% of them appearing once. CDR1 and CDR2 (germline): MNHEY, SMNVEV (reference sequence). The CDR3 has 13 amino acids. Trimming took 5 bases from V and 11 from J; bases not matched to a gene: 8. This clonotype was picked up many times. The time point is: longitudinal time-point 2.

This sequence was found in a woman aged 55-70 years with multiple sclerosis. The chain carries TRBV27 and TRBJ1-1, with 10 bases aligning to TRBD1. The sample comprised PBMCs. CDR3 in amino acids: CASSGGQGTWAFF. CDR3 DNA: TGTGCCAGCAGTGGGGGACAGGGGACATGGGCTTTCTTT.